These 5 T cell receptor beta chains were all obtained from the same sample, sequenced in a study of shared clonotypes between healthy human individuals. The method was immunoSEQ multiplex PCR; TCRdb's version includes in-frame clones alone and lacks a portion of them. This table holds about 490,000 clones, approximately 79% found once. Sample: PBMCs. The receptors come from a woman in her 40s in good health. Some clones in this sample may be carry-over from other donors' samples.

This clone was detected only a few times. The rearrangement uses TRBV4-2 and TRBJ1-1; no clear D gene. The CDR3 consists of 12 residues. The V end lost 1 base, the J end lost 10 bases, and 10 bases lay between the germline ends. The germline V gene has CDR1 LGHNA and CDR2 YNFKEQ. In DNA, the CDR3 is TGTGCCAGCAGCCAAGGCGTGGGATTAGCTTTCTTT. Its translation: CASSQGVGLAFF.

V gene TRBV2 combines with J gene TRBJ1-5; maybe TRBD1 (6 bases). Germline V gene lookup returns CDR1 SNHLY and CDR2 FYNNEI. V was pared by 3 bases and J by 3 bases, with 12 bases between. The CDR3 has 15 residues. The DNA of the CDR3 is TGTGCCAGCAGTGAGAGGGGGGTTAACAATCAGCCCCAGCATTTT. Its translation is CASSERGVNNQPQHF.

CDR3 protein: CASSGDRSSYNEQFF. Here the CDR3 DNA reads TGTGCCAGCAGTGGAGACAGGAGCTCCTACAATGAGCAGTTCTTC. The chain links TRBV6-1 to TRBJ2-1; weak D call: TRBD1 (6 bases). V was pared by 4 bases and J by 0 bases, with 10 bases between. The CDR3 has 15 amino acids. The germline V gene has CDR1 MNHNS and CDR2 SASEGT.

The CDR3 coding sequence is TGTGCCAGCAGTCCCCTCCTGGGGGATACGGAAAAACTGTTTTTT. This encodes CASSPLLGDTEKLFF. The rearrangement joins TRBV6-6 to TRBJ1-4; the D gene is possibly TRBD1 (5 bases). The germline gives CDR1 MNHNY, CDR2 SVGAGI (reference sequence). The CDR3 extends over 15 amino acids. The V and J ends lost 5 bases and 8 bases respectively, with 18 bases between them.

The rearrangement uses TRBV5-4 and TRBJ2-1; D tentatively fits TRBD1 or TRBD2 (5 bases each). This CDR3 region has 14 residues. With 3 bases removed from V and 7 bases from J, the gap between germline ends came to 14 bases. The germline V gene encodes CDR1 SGHNT and CDR2 YYREEE (reference sequence). The CDR3 bases are TGTGCCAGCAGCTCCGGGACCAACCTTAATGAGCAGTTCTTC. Translating gives CASSSGTNLNEQFF.